These 5 T cell receptor beta chains came from one sample sequenced in a study of T cell repertoires in cytomegalovirus infection. TCRdb called the reads again in MiXCR, with one record for every CDR3 protein. The table records some 920,000 distinct CDR3 sequences, approximately 32% of them present only once. No cognate antigen is known for these TCRs. The sequenced sample was cultured CD8+ T cells from PBMCs, obtained from culture after CMV antigen stimulation. These receptors all stem from a human donor in good health (CMV status not recorded). Some clones in this sample may be carry-over from other donors' samples.

The chain uses TRBV6-2 or TRBV6-3 and TRBJ1-1; D is unresolved. The CDR3 extends over 14 amino acids. V lost 2 bases and J lost 5, with 12 bases in between. Germline CDR1 and CDR2: MNHEY and SVGEGT. The CDR3 DNA follows: TGTGCCAGCAGTTACAACCGGGATGGGACTGAAGCTTTCTTT. Protein product: CASSYNRDGTEAFF.

CDR3 nucleotide sequence: TGCAGCGTTGTAACGGGTCACACAGATACGCAGTATTTT. Protein product: CSVVTGHTDTQYF. The chain combines TRBV29-1 with TRBJ2-3, with D uncertain. The CDR3 spans 13 residues. Trimming shortened V by 4 bases and J by 2 bases, and 10 bases separated the two germline ends. The germline V gene has CDR1 SQVTM and CDR2 ANQGSEA.

The CDR3 coding sequence is TGTGCCAGCAGCTCATACCAGGGGTACGGGGCCAACGTCCTGACTTTC. It encodes CASSSYQGYGANVLTF. V usage is TRBV11-3 and J usage is TRBJ2-6; possible D gene TRBD1, 6 bases. The V gene's germline CDR1 is SGHNT and CDR2 YENEEA. V gave up 4 bases and J gave up 4 bases, with 14 bases separating them. CDR3 length: 16 amino acids.

This clonotype was counted many times. The gene calls are TRBV7-2 and TRBJ1-4, with 9 bases that match TRBD1. Trimming removed 1 base from V and 6 bases from J; junction bases left unmatched: 12. Germline V CDR1 and CDR2: SGHTA, FQGNSA. This CDR3 is built from 18 residues. This chain's CDR3 is CASSLGYRDREQDEKLFF. In DNA form, the CDR3 reads TGTGCCAGCAGCTTAGGCTACCGGGACAGGGAGCAGGATGAAAAACTGTTTTTT.

With respect to this clonotype: Possible read error: a much larger clone is one base away. The CDR3 DNA follows: TGTGCCAGCAGCTCGAGCCACATTCAGTACTTC. It translates to CASSSSHIQYF. The chain employs TRBV5-6 and TRBJ2-4, with D uncertain. V lost 3 bases and J lost 8, with 6 bases in between. This CDR3 has 11 amino acids. Germline V lookup: CDR1 SGHDT, CDR2 YYEEEE.